The next 29 T cell receptor beta chains were all read from a single sample in a study of identical twins. TCRdb passed the 5' RACE reads through MiXCR, listing each CDR3 protein once. The sample lists some 710,000 distinct CDR3 sequences, approximately 6.1% occurring once. Specimen: naive T cells sorted from blood. These receptors all stem from a man between 18 and 29 years old in good health.

The sample holds one count of this clonotype. The rearrangement joins TRBV6-1 to TRBJ2-1; D may be TRBD1 (5 bases). The CDR3 consists of 14 residues. V was cut by 6 bases and J by 6 bases, with 15 bases left in between. Germline CDR1 MNHNS, CDR2 SASEGT. The CDR3: CASSDRGFSNEQFF. The CDR3 nucleotides read TGTGCCAGCAGCGACAGAGGTTTTTCCAATGAGCAGTTCTTC.

This chain uses TRBV7-6 with TRBJ2-1, with 11 bases fitting TRBD2. Germline lookup yields CDR1 SGHVS and CDR2 FNYEAQ. V shed 4 bases, J shed 5 bases, and the junction held 10 bases outside the gene matches. The CDR3 length is 17 residues. The CDR3 protein is CASSSIASGRTNNEQFF. The CDR3 bases are TGTGCCAGCAGCTCGATCGCTAGCGGGAGGACCAACAATGAGCAGTTCTTC.

This clonotype was detected ten times or more. The CDR3 region is CASNRRVGNTIYF. The CDR3 bases are TGTGCCAGCAACCGCAGGGTTGGAAACACCATATATTTT. J is TRBJ1-3 and V is TRBV12-3 or TRBV12-4; perhaps TRBD1 as D (5 bases). There are 13 residues in the CDR3. V dropped 7 bases and J dropped 3 bases, with 10 bases sitting between them.

Concerning this clonotype itself: This could be a read error, since a much larger clone is one nucleotide away. This chain uses TRBV20-1 with TRBJ1-4, with D tentatively TRBD1 (6 bases). There are 13 residues in the CDR3. Germline assignment: CDR1 DFQATT and CDR2 SNEGSKA (reference sequence). CDR3 region: CSTSRGENEKLFF. The CDR3 DNA reads TGCAGTACTAGCAGGGGCGAAAATGAAAAACTGTTTTTT.

At least ten counts were recorded for this clonotype. The chain has TRBV12-3 or TRBV12-4 and TRBJ1-2; perhaps TRBD1 as D (6 bases). This CDR3 spans 14 amino acids. V was clipped by 6 bases and J by 4 bases, with 15 bases between them. The CDR3 region is CASRPGGLGYGYTF. Here the CDR3 DNA reads TGTGCCAGCAGACCCGGGGGCTTGGGCTATGGCTACACCTTC.

J is TRBJ2-4 and V is TRBV30; TRBD2 might be the D (6 bases). This CDR3 has 18 amino acids. Germline V lookup: CDR1 GTSNPN, CDR2 SVGIG (reference sequence). Trimming removed 1 base from V and 4 bases from J, with 23 bases in between. As DNA, the CDR3 is TGTGCCTGGAGTGGGCGTTGGGACGAAGCGGGTGTTAAAAACATTCAGTACTTC. This sequence encodes CAWSGRWDEAGVKNIQYF.

The sample holds many counts of this clonotype. The V and J genes are TRBV12-3 or TRBV12-4 and TRBJ2-3; D not certain. V gave up 3 bases and J gave up 0 bases, with 10 bases separating them. The CDR3 sequence is 15 residues long. CDR3 sequence reads: CASSLADSSTDTQYF. The CDR3 DNA reads TGTGCCAGCAGTTTGGCTGATTCTAGCACAGATACGCAGTATTTT.

J is TRBJ1-5 and V is TRBV10-3; D may be TRBD1 (5 bases). Trimming took 5 bases from V and 6 from J, leaving 14 bases between them. The CDR3 runs to 14 residues. Germline V gene lookup returns CDR1 ENHRY and CDR2 SYGVKD. CDR3 coding DNA: TGTGCCATCAGTACAGGAGGGGACGCTCAGCCCCAGCATTTT. Translated: CAISTGGDAQPQHF.

The chain employs TRBV10-3 and TRBJ2-5; possibly TRBD2 for D (7 bases). Germline V gives CDR1 ENHRY, CDR2 SYGVKD. The CDR3 loop spans 14 amino acids. Trimming took 8 bases from V and 2 from J, leaving 15 bases between them. The chain's CDR3 is CAIGGGGGQETQYF. The CDR3 DNA follows: TGTGCCATCGGGGGAGGGGGGGGACAAGAGACCCAGTACTTC.

This clonotype was seen at least ten times. This sequence joins TRBV5-1 and TRBJ2-2, with D possibly being TRBD2 (5 bases). CDR3 length: 14 residues. The V gene lost 2 bases and the J gene lost 6 bases, with 11 bases spanning the gap. Germline CDR1 SGHRS, CDR2 YFSETQ. Here the CDR3 DNA reads TGCGCCAGCAGCTTCGATGGGAGATCCGGGGAGCTGTTTTTT. This translates into CASSFDGRSGELFF.

At least ten counts were recorded for this clonotype. V and J are TRBV20-1 and TRBJ2-1, with D maybe TRBD2 (6 bases). CDR3 length: 16 amino acids. V gave up 5 bases and J gave up 0 bases, with 17 bases separating them. Germline V gene data show CDR1 as DFQATT and CDR2 as SNEGSKA (reference sequence). The CDR3 DNA follows: TGCAGTGCTGGATTAAGACTAGGCAGCTCCTACAATGAGCAGTTCTTC. Its translation is CSAGLRLGSSYNEQFF.

This clonotype was counted at least ten times. As DNA, the CDR3 is TGCGCCGGGGGACAAGAACGCTCTGGGGCCAACGTCCTGACTTTC. As protein: CAGGQERSGANVLTF. This rearrangement joins TRBV10-1 to TRBJ2-6; TRBD1 is a possible D gene (6 bases). Germline values: CDR1 WNHNN, CDR2 SYGVQD (reference sequence). CDR3 size: 15 residues. Trimming cost V 11 bases and J 0 bases, with 14 bases left between them.

The gene calls are TRBV4-3 and TRBJ1-1, with D hard to call. Trimming left V 1 base short and J 4 bases short, with 10 bases between. Germline V gene lookup returns CDR1 LGHNA and CDR2 YSLEER. CDR3 length: 14 amino acids. CDR3 bases: TGCGCCAGCAGCCAAGTCTGGGTGGGCACTGAAGCTTTCTTT. As protein: CASSQVWVGTEAFF.

In nucleotides, the CDR3 is TGTGCCAGCAGTTGGGGGACCGCGAACACCGGGGAGCTGTTTTTT. Amino acids: CASSWGTANTGELFF. The chain uses TRBV6-5 and TRBJ2-2; D may correspond to TRBD1 or TRBD2 (5 bases each). CDR1 is MNHEY and CDR2 is SVGAGI in the germline V gene. The length of the CDR3 is 15 residues. V gave up 4 bases and J gave up 0 bases, with 9 bases separating them.

This clonotype was picked up many times. V usage is TRBV7-6 and J usage is TRBJ1-4; no clear D. The germline CDR1 and CDR2 sequences are SGHVS and FNYEAQ. With 1 base removed from V and 8 bases from J, the gap between germline ends came to 8 bases. The CDR3 is made up of 13 amino acids. The CDR3 coding sequence is TGTGCCAGCAGCTTAGGGACGGTGGAAAAACTGTTTTTT. This gives the protein CASSLGTVEKLFF.

The chain employs TRBV20-1 and TRBJ2-2; D not certain. The CDR3 is 15 amino acids. Trimming left V 3 bases short and J 0 bases short, with 11 bases between. Per the germline V gene, CDR1 is DFQATT and CDR2 is SNEGSKA (reference sequence). The CDR3 nucleotides are TGCAGTGCTAGCCTGGAAAACCCGAACACCGGGGAGCTGTTTTTT. Translated: CSASLENPNTGELFF.

This clonotype appeared a few times. This chain connects TRBV12-3 or TRBV12-4 to TRBJ1-2; D not resolved. The CDR3 is made up of 13 amino acids. V gave up 5 bases and J gave up 6 bases, with 13 bases separating them. The CDR3 sequence: CASSRVRDNGYTF. In DNA, the CDR3 is TGTGCCAGCAGTCGCGTTCGCGACAATGGCTACACCTTC.

This rearrangement joins TRBV15 to TRBJ2-7; 7 nucleotides line up with TRBD2. The CDR3 extends over 15 amino acids. V lost 3 bases, J lost 2 bases, and 7 bases stayed unmatched. Germline CDR1 and CDR2: LNHNV and YYDKDF (reference sequence). The CDR3 sequence: CATSRGRGGPYEQYF. The CDR3 region has the DNA TGTGCCACCAGCAGGGGGAGGGGCGGCCCCTACGAGCAGTACTTC. The full variable domain, in which reference TRBV15 and TRBJ2-7 provide the parts outside the CDR3, is DAMVIQNPRYQVTQFGKPVTLSCSQTLNHNVMYWYQQKSSQAPKLLFHYYDKDFNNEADTPDNFQSRRPNTSFCFLDIRSPGLGDTAMYLCATSRGRGGPYEQYFGPGTRLTVT.

The chain links TRBV25-1 to TRBJ1-4, with a tentative D call TRBD1 (5 bases). V lost 6 bases and J 8 bases, leaving 13 bases between the germline ends. Germline CDR1 and CDR2: MGHDK and SYGVNS. There are 13 residues in the CDR3. Here the CDR3 reads CASRIGGMEKLFF. DNA of the CDR3: TGTGCCAGCAGAATCGGGGGAATGGAAAAACTGTTTTTT.

This clonotype was picked up many times. V is TRBV15 and J is TRBJ1-3; D is perhaps TRBD1 (6 bases). The germline V gene encodes CDR1 LNHNV and CDR2 YYDKDF (reference sequence). The CDR3 spans 16 residues. Trimming removed 5 bases at V and 1 base at J, with 15 bases between. This CDR3 is CATSPRTALSGNTIYF. For the CDR3, the DNA is TGTGCCACCAGCCCCCGGACAGCCCTTTCTGGAAACACCATATATTTT. Full variable domain (missing parts from reference TRBV15 and TRBJ1-3): DAMVIQNPRYQVTQFGKPVTLSCSQTLNHNVMYWYQQKSSQAPKLLFHYYDKDFNNEADTPDNFQSRRPNTSFCFLDIRSPGLGDTAMYLCATSPRTALSGNTIYFGEGSWLTVV.

This clonotype appeared many times. The V gene is TRBV7-8, the J gene TRBJ2-3; a possible D gene is TRBD1 (5 bases). This CDR3 has 15 amino acids. The V gene lost 0 bases and the J gene lost 5 bases, with 12 bases spanning the gap. Germline V gene lookup returns CDR1 SGHVS and CDR2 FQNEAQ. The CDR3 protein is CASSLAPEGEDTQYF. CDR3 in DNA: TGTGCCAGCAGCTTAGCACCCGAAGGGGAAGATACGCAGTATTTT.

V and J are TRBV28 and TRBJ2-1; D is unresolved. The V end lost 2 bases, the J end lost 2 bases, and 7 bases lay between the germline ends. The length of the CDR3 is 14 residues. Germline V gene sequence: CDR1 MDHEN, CDR2 SYDVKM. In nucleotides, the CDR3 is TGTGCCAGCAGTTTAGTCCCAGCCTACAATGAGCAGTTCTTC. Its translation is CASSLVPAYNEQFF.

This clonotype was seen at least ten times. The J gene is TRBJ2-7, the V gene TRBV29-1; 8 nucleotides agree with TRBD1. This CDR3 region has 12 residues. With 3 bases clipped from V and 9 bases from J, the junction kept 7 bases outside the gene matches. The germline gives CDR1 SQVTM, CDR2 ANQGSEA. CDR3 DNA: TGCAGCGTTGAGGACAGGGTACCGGGGCAGTACTTC. Residues: CSVEDRVPGQYF.

This clonotype was observed a handful of times. V and J are TRBV9 and TRBJ2-2; D perhaps matches TRBD1 (5 bases). CDR3 length: 16 residues. CDR1 is SGDLS, CDR2 YYNGEE, per germline. With 4 bases removed from V and 5 bases from J, the gap between germline ends came to 18 bases. The DNA of the CDR3 is TGTGCCAGCAGCTCCCCTGGCAGGGCAGGGACCGGGGAGCTGTTTTTT. Its translation is CASSSPGRAGTGELFF.

The chain joins TRBV20-1 to TRBJ2-7; the D gene is possibly TRBD1 (6 bases). Per germline, CDR1 DFQATT and CDR2 SNEGSKA (reference sequence). The CDR3 length is 19 residues. Between the trimmed V and J ends, which lost 0 bases and 0 bases, there was a span of 24 bases. The CDR3 DNA is TGCAGTGCTAGAGAACCCGGTGGCAGGGGCGCTTCCTTCTCCTACGAGCAGTACGTC. This gives the protein CSAREPGGRGASFSYEQYV.

This clonotype was counted ten times or more. V and J are TRBV7-9 and TRBJ2-3, with TRBD2 matching 8 bases. V dropped 4 bases and J dropped 2; count of bases not matched to a gene: 8. Germline values: CDR1 SEHNR, CDR2 FQNEAQ (reference sequence). The CDR3 contains 16 residues. CDR3 amino acids: CASSSLLAELTDTQYF. The CDR3 DNA reads TGTGCCAGCAGCTCTTTACTAGCGGAACTCACAGATACGCAGTATTTT.

This clonotype was counted a few times. The V call is TRBV5-1, the J call TRBJ2-1, with 7 bases aligning to TRBD2. V dropped 3 bases and J dropped 2; count of bases not matched to a gene: 14. Germline loops: CDR1 SGHRS, CDR2 YFSETQ. This CDR3 region has 18 residues. CDR3 residues: CASSSAMSGLAAYNEQFF. The CDR3, as DNA: TGCGCCAGCAGCTCTGCCATGTCTGGGCTAGCGGCCTACAATGAGCAGTTCTTC. Combining the CDR3 with reference TRBV5-1 and TRBJ2-1 gives the whole variable domain KAGVTQTPRYLIKTRGQQVTLSCSPISGHRSVSWYQQTPGQGLQFLFEYFSETQRNKGNFPGRFSGRQFSNSRSEMNVSTLELGDSALYLCASSSAMSGLAAYNEQFFGPGTRLTVL.

This clonotype was detected ten times or more. J is TRBJ2-7 and V is TRBV27; no firm D call. The V gene lost 9 bases and the J gene lost 0 bases, with 3 bases spanning the gap. CDR1 and CDR2 from the germline V gene are MNHEY and SMNVEV (reference sequence). The CDR3 runs 10 residues. The CDR3 sequence: CASSSYEQYV. Written as DNA, the CDR3 is TGTGCCAGTAGCTCCTACGAGCAGTACGTC.

The table lists this clonotype with a few counts. The gene calls are TRBV27 and TRBJ1-3; no clear D. CDR1 MNHEY and CDR2 SMNVEV come from the germline V gene (reference sequence). The length of the CDR3 is 13 residues. The V and J ends lost 7 bases and 0 bases respectively, with 7 bases between them. This CDR3 reads CASMESSGNTIYF. The CDR3, as DNA: TGTGCCAGCATGGAGAGCTCTGGAAACACCATATATTTT.